This is a list of T cell receptor beta chains from one sample in a study of cytomegalovirus exposure and HLA in healthy donors. Clones were read by immunoSEQ multiplex PCR, and TCRdb kept only the in-frame ones, dropping some. The sample contains around 150,000 clones, about 79% of which appear only once. The sequenced sample was PBMCs. All receptors come from a male donor in good health and CMV-seronegative. The CDR3 runs from the conserved cysteine through the conserved F or W. The order of the fields is V gene, D gene, J gene, clone size, CDR3 protein, CDR3 DNA. D genes are given only for firm matches. Size is stated for part of the rows, as once, few or many counts, or as a class when the clone is expanded.

>TRBV7-2|TRBD2|TRBJ2-3|.
CASSPIFVRGGATQYF
TGTGCCAGCAGCCCCATATTTGTGCGGGGGGGCGCTACGCAGTATTTT
>TRBV7-2|.|TRBJ2-3|.
CASSLALRGSTDTQYF
TGTGCCAGCAGCTTAGCGCTGCGCGGTAGCACAGATACGCAGTATTTT
>TRBV9|.|TRBJ2-7|.
CASSHRPGEYEQYF
TGTGCCAGCAGTCACAGGCCTGGGGAATACGAGCAGTACTTC
>TRBV29-1|TRBD1|TRBJ2-7|once
CSTGDGYEQYF
TGCAGCACAGGGGACGGGTACGAGCAGTACTTC
>TRBV9|.|TRBJ2-1|.
CASSVAGEQFF
TGTGCCAGCAGCGTAGCTGGCGAGCAGTTCTTC
>TRBV6-5|.|TRBJ1-2|.
CASSYSGNAHGYTF
TGTGCCAGCAGTTATTCCGGGAACGCTCATGGCTACACCTTC
>TRBV7-8|.|TRBJ1-5|.
CASSLVGGGQPQHF
TGTGCCAGCAGCTTAGTGGGGGGGGGTCAGCCCCAGCATTTT
>TRBV6-1|.|TRBJ1-2|.
CASSGVGGLNNYGYTF
TGTGCCAGCAGTGGGGTGGGCGGACTTAATAACTATGGCTACACCTTC
>TRBV7-7|.|TRBJ2-6|.
CASSSSFPNRTSGANVLTF
TGTGCCAGCAGCTCGTCTTTTCCAAACAGGACCTCTGGGGCCAACGTCCTGACTTTC
>TRBV10-2|.|TRBJ1-5|.
CASSEKENQPQHF
TGCGCCAGCAGTGAGAAGGAGAATCAGCCCCAGCATTTT
>TRBV19|.|TRBJ1-1|few
CASSINGQFGTEAFF
TGTGCCAGTAGTATTAACGGACAGTTTGGCACTGAAGCTTTCTTT
>TRBV7-3|TRBD2|TRBJ2-1|.
CASSLKGGGAGEQFF
TGTGCCAGCAGCTTAAAGGGCGGGGGGGCCGGTGAGCAGTTCTTC
>TRBV5-6|.|TRBJ1-5|once
CASYLGGGDRGNQPQHF
TGTGCCAGCTACCTGGGGGGAGGGGATAGGGGCAATCAGCCCCAGCATTTT
>TRBV6-5|TRBD1|TRBJ1-1|.
CASSTQGAGGTEAFF
TGTGCCAGCAGCACACAGGGGGCAGGGGGCACTGAAGCTTTCTTT
>TRBV11-3|TRBD2|TRBJ2-5|few
CASSPLAGGRETQYF
TGTGCCAGCAGCCCTTTAGCGGGGGGGCGTGAGACCCAGTACTTC
>TRBV10-3|TRBD2|TRBJ2-1|.
CAIRASGGEYNEQFF
TGTGCCATCAGGGCTAGCGGGGGGGAGTACAATGAGCAGTTCTTC
>TRBV7-3|TRBD2|TRBJ2-1|.
CASSPVVAGEHNEQFF
TGTGCCAGCAGCCCGGTGGTCGCGGGGGAGCACAATGAGCAGTTCTTC
>TRBV18|.|TRBJ2-3|.
CASSLTGTHSGDTQYF
TGTGCCAGCTCACTGACCGGGACTCACTCGGGGGATACGCAGTATTTT
>TRBV19|.|TRBJ1-5|.
CASKTVRESQPQHF
TGTGCCAGCAAGACAGTAAGAGAAAGTCAGCCCCAGCATTTT
>TRBV7-2|.|TRBJ2-3|.
CASRRPRLGSTDTQYF
TGTGCCAGCAGAAGACCTCGACTTGGGAGCACAGATACGCAGTATTTT
>TRBV19|TRBD2|TRBJ2-1|.
CASSIIRLAGEQFF
TGTGCCAGTAGTATTATAAGACTAGCAGGTGAGCAGTTCTTC
>TRBV9|TRBD2|TRBJ2-7|.
CASSLTSGSPYEQYF
TGTGCCAGCAGCCTTACTAGCGGGAGCCCCTACGAGCAGTACTTC
>TRBV14|TRBD1|TRBJ2-7|.
CASSQVRDSRTYEQYF
TGTGCCAGCAGCCAAGTTAGGGACAGTAGGACCTACGAGCAGTACTTC
>TRBV30|.|TRBJ2-7|.
CAWSRTSGRVGEQYF
TGTGCCTGGAGTCGAACCTCGGGCAGGGTGGGCGAGCAGTACTTC
>TRBV2|.|TRBJ1-1|.
CASRVGPMNTEAFF
TGTGCCAGCAGGGTCGGTCCTATGAACACTGAAGCTTTCTTT
>TRBV19|TRBD2|TRBJ2-4|once
CASSPRFSGVLAKNIQYF
TGTGCCAGTAGTCCCCGTTTCAGCGGGGTACTAGCCAAAAACATTCAGTACTTC
>TRBV4-1|TRBD1|TRBJ2-5|.
CASSQDPGTDQETQYF
TGCGCCAGCAGCCAAGACCCCGGGACAGACCAAGAGACCCAGTACTTC
>TRBV19|TRBD1|TRBJ1-2|.
CASSIGGQQSGYTF
TGTGCCAGTAGTATAGGGGGACAGCAGTCTGGCTACACCTTC